Following are 13 T cell receptor beta chains from one sample sequenced in a study of spatial heterogeneity in lung cancer. Time point given: blood at routine non-recurrence follow-up after resection. Without sorting, whole RNA was sequenced from tumor, nontumor lung or frozen PBMC. Using its own MiXCR run on the 5' RACE reads, TCRdb lists one record per CDR3 protein. The data contain roughly 120,000 distinct CDR3 sequences, 12% of them singletons. The sample consisted of PBMCs, taken at follow-up. The receptors were gathered from a male donor with early-stage non-small cell lung cancer.

V gene TRBV28 combines with J gene TRBJ2-5, with D possibly being TRBD2 (6 bases). CDR3 length: 14 residues. The ends were cut back, 3 bases at V and 7 bases at J, with 15 bases in the middle. CDR1 is MDHEN and CDR2 is SYDVKM in the germline V gene. Here the CDR3 DNA reads TGTGCCAGCAGTTTTGCGGGGCCGACCGGGACCCAGTACTTC. It translates to CASSFAGPTGTQYF.

This clonotype has ten or more counts. V is TRBV7-9 and J is TRBJ2-5; TRBD1 or TRBD2 may be the D gene (5 bases each). The CDR3 runs to 13 residues. Deletions cut 0 bases from V and 5 bases from J, with 7 bases between. Looked up from germline, CDR1 is SEHNR and CDR2 is FQNEAQ (reference sequence). The CDR3 bases are TGTGCCAGCAGCTTAGCAGGGACGGAGACCCAGTACTTC. Its translation: CASSLAGTETQYF.

V is TRBV28 and J is TRBJ1-2, with D tentatively TRBD1 (5 bases). The CDR3 totals 13 residues. V was shortened by 8 bases and J by 4 bases, with 14 bases between the two germline ends. The germline gives CDR1 MDHEN, CDR2 SYDVKM. CDR3 loop: CASRRGVSYGYTF. As DNA, the CDR3 is TGTGCCAGCCGGAGGGGCGTCAGCTATGGCTACACCTTC.

This clonotype was counted at least ten times. The V call is TRBV4-1, the J call TRBJ1-1, with a tentative D call TRBD1 (5 bases). V lost 2 bases and J 1 base, leaving 14 bases between the germline ends. Germline V CDR1 and CDR2: MGHRA, YSYEKL. The CDR3 totals 16 residues. The DNA of the CDR3 is TGCGCCAGCAGCCAACCGGGACGGACAAAGAACACTGAAGCTTTCTTT. It encodes CASSQPGRTKNTEAFF.

This clonotype was counted a few times. The genes are TRBV27 and TRBJ1-1, with no clear D. Trimming left V 10 bases short and J 4 bases short, with 16 bases between. Germline loops: CDR1 MNHEY, CDR2 SMNVEV (reference sequence). This CDR3 spans 13 amino acids. The CDR3 DNA is TGTGCCAACCCACCGGAGGAGAGCACTGAAGCTTTCTTT. This gives the protein CANPPEESTEAFF.

The chain uses TRBV6-2 or TRBV6-3 and TRBJ1-1, with a tentative D call TRBD1 (5 bases). In germline, CDR1 is MNHEY, CDR2 SVGEGT. V lost 0 bases and J 5 bases, leaving 10 bases between the germline ends. The CDR3 consists of 14 residues. The CDR3 sequence is CASSYSAGWTEAFF. Here the CDR3 DNA reads TGTGCCAGCAGTTACTCGGCAGGGTGGACTGAAGCTTTCTTT.

This clonotype showed up just a few times. This rearrangement joins TRBV9 to TRBJ1-6; D gene uncertain. Germline CDR1 SGDLS, CDR2 YYNGEE. This CDR3 has 15 amino acids. The V end lost 0 bases, the J end lost 8 bases, and 12 bases lay between the germline ends. The CDR3 reads CASSVDGGNYSPLHF. CDR3 sequence (DNA): TGTGCCAGCAGCGTAGATGGAGGCAATTATTCACCCCTCCACTTT.

This clonotype has just a few counts. The chain has TRBV7-9 and TRBJ2-3; D remains ambiguous. This CDR3 contains 12 residues. The germline gives CDR1 SEHNR, CDR2 FQNEAQ (reference sequence). Trimming removed 4 bases from V and 4 bases from J, with 6 bases in between. CDR3 in amino acids: CASSSAADTQYF. CDR3 nucleotides: TGTGCCAGCAGCTCCGCCGCAGATACGCAGTATTTT. The entire variable domain, with the rest obtained from reference TRBV7-9 and TRBJ2-3, is as follows: DTGVSQNPRHKITKRGQNVTFRCDPISEHNRLYWYRQTLGQGPEFLTYFQNEAQLEKSRLLSDRFSAERPKGSFSTLEIQRTEQGDSAMYLCASSSAADTQYFGPGTRLTVL.

This clonotype was counted between two and nine times. The V gene is TRBV5-6, the J gene TRBJ1-2, with D possibly matching TRBD1 (6 bases). Germline V gene data show CDR1 as SGHDT and CDR2 as YYEEEE. This CDR3 region has 15 residues. Trimming took 2 bases from V and 7 from J, leaving 18 bases between them. CDR3: CASSFGDTTGRGYTF. CDR3 nucleotides: TGTGCCAGCAGCTTTGGGGACACGACAGGTCGTGGCTACACCTTC.

The chain has TRBV18 and TRBJ1-1; D gene uncertain. CDR3 size: 15 residues. Germline loops: CDR1 KGHSH, CDR2 LQKENI. The ends were cut back, 2 bases at V and 1 base at J, with 11 bases in the middle. Here the CDR3 reads CASSPTSARNTEAFF. The DNA for the CDR3 is TGTGCCAGCTCACCAACTTCCGCCCGGAACACTGAAGCTTTCTTT.

In this sample, this clonotype turned up a few times. The chain joins TRBV20-1 to TRBJ1-4; no clear D. Trimming took 2 bases from V and 2 from J, leaving 15 bases between them. Germline values: CDR1 DFQATT, CDR2 SNEGSKA (reference sequence). This CDR3 is built from 16 residues. The CDR3 region has the DNA TGCAGTGCTAGATATCCTGGTGGGAGGACTAATGAAAAACTGTTTTTT. Translation: CSARYPGGRTNEKLFF.

This clonotype occurred many times. The chain combines TRBV10-3 with TRBJ1-2; possibly TRBD1 for D (5 bases). Deletions cut 0 bases from V and 1 base from J, with 24 bases between. The germline V gene has CDR1 ENHRY and CDR2 SYGVKD. CDR3 length: 20 residues. The CDR3 DNA follows: TGTGCCATCAGTGAGTCGGGCAGGGTCTGGAGCCTCGAGCGTAACTATGGCTACACCTTC. Translating gives CAISESGRVWSLERNYGYTF.

This clonotype has more than one count but fewer than ten. The CDR3 loop reads CASSQGFAGIMSREQYF. In nucleotides, the CDR3 is TGCGCCAGCAGCCAAGGTTTTGCGGGGATTATGAGTCGCGAGCAGTACTTC. The chain carries TRBV4-1 and TRBJ2-7, with D maybe TRBD2 (6 bases). The CDR3 contains 17 residues. Per the germline V gene, CDR1 is MGHRA and CDR2 is YSYEKL. The germline V and J ends were trimmed by 1 base and 6 bases, with 22 bases remaining between them.